A selection of T cell receptor beta chains follows, all from one sample in a study of blood T cell repertoires in COVID-19. Libraries were prepared by immunoSEQ multiplex PCR; TCRdb keeps only in-frame clonotypes and omits some of them. The sample lists about 52,000 clones, roughly nine tenths seen once, with roughly 15% in the top ten. Sample: peripheral blood. These receptors originate from a human donor with active COVID-19. The donor label of this sample is uncertain. CDR3s leave out the opening cysteine and the closing phenylalanine or tryptophan. Each record gives: CDR3 protein, V gene, J gene.

CDR3 protein: ASSFLGEQY; V gene: TRBV3-1/TRBV3-2; J gene: TRBJ2-7
CDR3 protein: ASSLSSDRGNQPQH; V gene: TRBV5-6; J gene: TRBJ1-5
CDR3 protein: ASRGQSANTEAF; V gene: TRBV6-5; J gene: TRBJ1-1
CDR3 protein: ASSGGQGIYGYT; V gene: TRBV9; J gene: TRBJ1-2
CDR3 protein: ASSLVAGGVNEQF; V gene: TRBV7-2; J gene: TRBJ2-1
CDR3 protein: SASPLQGWEPQH; V gene: TRBV20-1; J gene: TRBJ1-5
CDR3 protein: ASSLERTGTYDQPQH; V gene: TRBV27; J gene: TRBJ1-5
CDR3 protein: AGKRDSTDTQY; V gene: TRBV2; J gene: TRBJ2-3
CDR3 protein: ASSQGAGTSGGARF; V gene: TRBV3-1/TRBV3-2; J gene: TRBJ2-1
CDR3 protein: ASSRDRGNSPLH; V gene: TRBV6-5; J gene: TRBJ1-6
CDR3 protein: ASSVERGPSYEQY; V gene: TRBV2; J gene: TRBJ2-7
CDR3 protein: ASRIIAGGRGEQY; V gene: TRBV6-5; J gene: TRBJ2-7
CDR3 protein: ASSLHGQGYGYT; V gene: TRBV7-2; J gene: TRBJ1-2
CDR3 protein: ASSPRDRGTRNTDTQY; V gene: TRBV9; J gene: TRBJ2-3
CDR3 protein: ASNVAGGQAEQY; V gene: TRBV5-1; J gene: TRBJ2-7
CDR3 protein: ASSQGGGPGELF; V gene: TRBV4-3; J gene: TRBJ2-2
CDR3 protein: ASSLSSKETQY; V gene: TRBV5-4; J gene: TRBJ2-5